This T cell receptor (beta chain) was identified during a study of T cells expressing NK-cell markers (dated by TCRdb to between 2020 and 2021). For the wider study: Three sorted T-cell subsets (CD3+CD56+NKG2C+, CD3+CD56+NKG2C- and CD3+CD56-NKG2C+) from several donors had their TCR beta-chain repertoires profiled. Of the eight sequenced donors, seven were found to be HCMV-seropositive and one was found to be HCMV-seronegative. The eight sequenced donors were randomly selected healthy volunteers, three men and five women. The libraries were sequenced on Illumina HiSeq 2000/2500, MiSeq or NextSeq, producing 2 x 150 bp reads.

Sequenced on an Illumina HiSeq 2000. The TCR beta cDNA libraries were made using 5'RACE template switching, a step that added both a universal primer site and unique molecular identifiers. Synthesis of cDNA was primed from the TCR beta constant segment and was followed by two consecutive PCR amplification steps. The authors' pipeline ran thus. MIGEC was used to demultiplex reads and group reads by UMI, and MiTCR was used to assemble and quantify clonotypes. To remove erroneous sequences, TCR cDNA sequences were retained only when supported by two or more reads. The tcR package was used for downstream repertoire analysis, and clonotypes were matched across fractions by CDR3 nucleotide sequence plus V segment. VDJmatch was used to annotate antigen specificity against VDJdb, with one amino acid substitution in CDR3 permitted. TCRdb reprocessed the sequencing reads and holds a single record per CDR3 protein sequence, with no DNA. TCRdb, not the original authors, processed these V and J calls. This sample's table has entries for about 21,000 distinct CDR3 sequences. The ten largest clones take up 45% to 60% of the sample.

Overall study outcomes, separate from this receptor: For about 6 donors, the dominant CD3+CD56+NKG2C+ clonotypes were among the top 10 CD8+ clonotypes and accounted for about 1.0-7.5% of CD8+ T cells. Whether the expanded NKG2C-expressing T cell clones were specific for HCMV antigens was left unclear. Those dominant clonotypes were again the most abundant among CD3+CD56-NKG2C+ cells in four donors, at roughly 25-60.1%.

According to the germline V gene, CDR1 reads SGHDN and CDR2 reads FVKESK. The CDR3, cysteine through phenylalanine, is 15 amino acids long. No DNA appears here. As to this clonotype: The clone's antigen remains unknown.

A commercial ELISA kit detecting HCMV-specific IgG in serum was used to determine HCMV serostatus. Ficoll density gradient centrifugation was used to isolate peripheral blood mononuclear cells from blood. Sequencing used blood T cells: a sorted CD56 or NKG2C T cell subset, CD4+ or CD8+ T cells, or bulk PBMC T cells (not recorded which). This sequence originates from a man aged 18 to 69 in good health. This receptor chain uses TRBV14 and TRBJ2-1. The CDR3 region has the sequence CASSQVGVSYNEQFF.